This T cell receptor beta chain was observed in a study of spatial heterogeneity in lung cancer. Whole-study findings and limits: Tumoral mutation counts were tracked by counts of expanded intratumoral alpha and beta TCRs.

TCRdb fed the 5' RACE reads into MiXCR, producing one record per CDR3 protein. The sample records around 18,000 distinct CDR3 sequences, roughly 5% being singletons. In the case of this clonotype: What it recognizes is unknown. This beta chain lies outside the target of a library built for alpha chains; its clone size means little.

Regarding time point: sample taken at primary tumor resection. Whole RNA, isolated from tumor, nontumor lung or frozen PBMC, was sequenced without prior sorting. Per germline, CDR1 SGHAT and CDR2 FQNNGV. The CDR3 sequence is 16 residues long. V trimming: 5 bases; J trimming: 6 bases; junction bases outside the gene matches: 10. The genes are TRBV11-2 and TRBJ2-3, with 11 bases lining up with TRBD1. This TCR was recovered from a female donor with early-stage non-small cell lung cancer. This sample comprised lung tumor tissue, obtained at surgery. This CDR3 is CASSPRTGGYVDTQYF. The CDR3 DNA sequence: TGTGCCAGCAGCCCCCGGACAGGGGGCTATGTGGATACGCAGTATTTT.